Given below is one T cell receptor (beta chain) in context. The antigen is unknown. This entry belongs to a study of cytomegalovirus exposure and HLA in healthy donors. At the level of the study: The roughly 110 validation repertoires matched the roughly 630 first-cohort repertoires in platform, a later analysis reported. Notes on the study in general: With high specificity and sensitivity, the classifier reportedly diagnosed cytomegalovirus status. Among TCR beta chains, those listed as cytomegalovirus-associated numbered some 160. The authors confirmed in vitro that three CMV-associated chains were specific for CMV antigens.

Using immunoSEQ multiplex PCR, the repertoire was profiled, and TCRdb retains in-frame clones only, with some absent. This sample yields a few hundred thousand clones, of which over 75% are seen a single time; approximately 0.95% belongs to the top ten. V lost 0 bases, J lost 3 bases, and 6 bases stayed unmatched. Looked up from germline, CDR1 is SQVTM and CDR2 is ANQGSEA. CDR3 size: 15 residues. The V call is TRBV29-1, the J call TRBJ2-7; 9 bases match TRBD1. Material for sequencing was PBMCs. The source is a woman under 30 in good health and CMV-seronegative. The CDR3: CSVEDGTGTVYEQYF. In DNA, the CDR3 is TGCAGCGTTGAAGATGGGACAGGGACGGTCTACGAGCAGTACTTC.